These 11 T cell receptor beta chains were sequenced from one sample in a study of T-cell memory formation after mild COVID-19. MiXCR, run by TCRdb on the 5' RACE reads, gives a single entry per CDR3 protein. This sample yields about 430,000 distinct CDR3 sequences, of which 20% to 30% are seen a single time; 8.8% belongs to the top ten. The sequenced sample consisted of PBMCs or a T cell subset sorted from them (not recorded which). The receptors were gathered from an adult woman who had mild COVID-19 (a few samples of this study predate the infection). Cell type and time point are not known.

This chain joins TRBV5-4 and TRBJ1-2; the match to TRBD1 covers 7 bases. The CDR3 covers 14 residues. Germline-derived CDR1 and CDR2 are SGHNT and YYREEE (reference sequence). V lost 4 bases to trimming and J lost 3 bases; unmatched junction nucleotides: 6. CDR3 amino acids: CASSRDQGDYGYTF. The CDR3 DNA reads TGTGCCAGCAGCCGGGATCAGGGGGACTATGGCTACACCTTC.

The sample holds a few counts of this clonotype. This sequence joins TRBV7-8 and TRBJ2-5; D might be TRBD2 (6 bases). The CDR3 sequence is 16 residues long. V lost 9 bases, J lost 2 bases, and 22 bases lay in between. CDR1 SGHVS and CDR2 FQNEAQ come from the germline V gene. The CDR3 bases are TGTGCCAGTCGGGAGCGGAGGGGCGCGTGGCAAGAGACCCAGTACTTC. Residues: CASRERRGAWQETQYF. The full variable domain, completed using reference TRBV7-8 and TRBJ2-5, is GAGVSQSPRYKVAKRGQDVALRCDPISGHVSLFWYQQALGQGPEFLTYFQNEAQLDKSGLPSDRFFAERPEGSVSTLKIQRTQQEDSAVYLCASRERRGAWQETQYFGPGTRLLVL.

This clonotype showed up just once. J is TRBJ2-2 and V is TRBV18, with D tentatively TRBD1 or TRBD2 (5 bases each). Germline CDR1 and CDR2: KGHSH and LQKENI. The V and J ends lost 8 bases and 0 bases respectively, with 10 bases between them. CDR3 size: 14 residues. Here the CDR3 reads CASLGTANTGELFF. CDR3 in DNA: TGTGCCAGCCTCGGGACCGCGAACACCGGGGAGCTGTTTTTT.

The chain is built from TRBV5-6 and TRBJ2-4; TRBD2 matches at 16 bases. Germline CDR1 reads SGHDT; CDR2 reads YYEEEE. The V gene end was trimmed by 1 base and the J gene end by 7 bases; junction bases not matched to a gene: 8. CDR3 length: 18 amino acids. This CDR3 reads CASSLWPPGLAGGNIQYF. As DNA, the CDR3 is TGTGCCAGCAGCTTGTGGCCCCCGGGACTAGCGGGGGGGAACATTCAGTACTTC.

The gene calls are TRBV20-1 and TRBJ2-7; D is unresolved. Germline V gives CDR1 DFQATT, CDR2 SNEGSKA (reference sequence). The V and J ends lost 1 base and 5 bases respectively, with 12 bases between them. This CDR3 has 13 residues. The CDR3 sequence is CSARARIAHEQYF. The CDR3 DNA follows: TGCAGTGCTAGAGCTCGCATCGCCCACGAGCAGTACTTC.

The chain carries TRBV7-2 and TRBJ1-1; D not certain. Trimming removed 5 bases at V and 1 base at J, with 14 bases between. Germline V gene data show CDR1 as SGHTA and CDR2 as FQGNSA. This CDR3 comprises 15 residues. Written as DNA, the CDR3 is TGTGCCAGCAGCCCATCGGCGATGGAGAACACTGAAGCTTTCTTT. This sequence encodes CASSPSAMENTEAFF.

This clonotype was counted a few times. The chain recombines TRBV7-9 with TRBJ2-1; no firm D call. The CDR3 length is 17 residues. Germline loops: CDR1 SEHNR, CDR2 FQNEAQ (reference sequence). V was trimmed by 1 base and J by 6 bases, leaving 19 bases between them. Here the CDR3 reads CASSLGRRSERFNEQFF. CDR3 in DNA: TGTGCCAGCAGCTTAGGCCGTCGGAGCGAACGGTTCAATGAGCAGTTCTTC.

The chain recombines TRBV10-3 with TRBJ1-1; D is unclear. The germline gives CDR1 ENHRY, CDR2 SYGVKD. This CDR3 comprises 14 residues. V was shortened by 6 bases and J by 4 bases, with 15 bases between the two germline ends. Here the CDR3 DNA reads TGTGCCATCAGGGATCGTACGAAGGGCACTGAAGCTTTCTTT. Its protein is CAIRDRTKGTEAFF.

This clonotype was counted between two and nine times. The chain combines TRBV7-8 with TRBJ2-4; D remains unclear. Trimming took 5 bases from V and 7 from J, leaving 15 bases between them. The CDR3 contains 14 residues. The V gene's germline CDR1 is SGHVS and CDR2 FQNEAQ. CDR3 residues: CASSPVRTWNIQYF. The CDR3 nucleotides read TGTGCCAGCAGCCCCGTTCGGACGTGGAACATTCAGTACTTC.

This clonotype was seen more than once but under ten times. The chain combines TRBV29-1 with TRBJ1-2; D uncertain. CDR3 length: 10 residues. Germline V lookup: CDR1 SQVTM, CDR2 ANQGSEA. Trimming pared 5 bases from V and 7 bases from J, leaving 8 bases between. The CDR3 region is CSVQEAGYTF. CDR3 sequence (DNA): TGCAGCGTTCAGGAGGCTGGCTACACCTTC.

This rearrangement joins TRBV7-2 to TRBJ2-3; tentatively, D is TRBD2 (6 bases). Germline V CDR1 and CDR2: SGHTA, FQGNSA. This CDR3 spans 13 amino acids. V was clipped by 5 bases and J by 3 bases, with 9 bases between them. In DNA, the CDR3 is TGTGCCAGCAGCAAGGGACTTACAGATACGCAGTATTTT. It specifies CASSKGLTDTQYF. The full variable domain, its missing parts supplied by reference TRBV7-2 and TRBJ2-3, is GAGVSQSPSNKVTEKGKDVELRCDPISGHTALYWYRQSLGQGLEFLIYFQGNSAPDKSGLPSDRFSAERTGGSVSTLTIQRTQQEDSAVYLCASSKGLTDTQYFGPGTRLTVL.